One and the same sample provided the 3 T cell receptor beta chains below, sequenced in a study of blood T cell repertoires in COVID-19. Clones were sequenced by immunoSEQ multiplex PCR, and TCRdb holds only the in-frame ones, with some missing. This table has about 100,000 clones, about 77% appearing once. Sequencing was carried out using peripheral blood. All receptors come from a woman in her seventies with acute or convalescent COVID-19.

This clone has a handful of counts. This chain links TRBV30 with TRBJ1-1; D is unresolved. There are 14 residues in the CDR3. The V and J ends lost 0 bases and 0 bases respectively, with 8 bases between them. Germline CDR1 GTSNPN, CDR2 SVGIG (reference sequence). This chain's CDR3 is CAWSVKGVNTEAFF. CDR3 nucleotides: TGTGCCTGGAGTGTAAAGGGAGTGAACACTGAAGCTTTCTTT.

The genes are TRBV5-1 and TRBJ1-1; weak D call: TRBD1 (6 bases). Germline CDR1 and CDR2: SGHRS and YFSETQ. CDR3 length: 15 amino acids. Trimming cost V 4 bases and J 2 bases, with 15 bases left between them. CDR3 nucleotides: TGCGCCAGCAGCGTGGGGGGGACAACCAACACTGAAGCTTTCTTT. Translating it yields CASSVGGTTNTEAFF.

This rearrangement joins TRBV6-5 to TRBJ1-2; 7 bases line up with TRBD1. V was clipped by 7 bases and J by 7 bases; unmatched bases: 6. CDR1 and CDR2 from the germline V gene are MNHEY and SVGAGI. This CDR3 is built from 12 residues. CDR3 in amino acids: CASTGTEVGYTF. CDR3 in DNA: TGTGCCAGCACCGGGACAGAGGTTGGCTACACCTTC.